The source of this TCR beta chain is a study of blood T cell repertoires in COVID-19. The wider study: Sample material is recorded as cDNA or gDNA derived from T cells, B-cell-depleted T cells, or PBMCs.

The V gene's germline CDR1 is MNHEY and CDR2 SVGAGI. Trimming left V 7 bases short and J 2 bases short, with 12 bases between. CDR3 length: 15 amino acids. Here immunoSEQ multiplex PCR was the method, and the copy in TCRdb shows in-frame clones only, minus some. The sample shows over 350,000 clones, around 87% of them seen only once. Participants spanned ages roughly 18 to 95 years and resided in about two dozen US areas. Cohorts were determined from participant-reported clinical history. In Cohort 3, a recovered donor had either two negative PCRs, clearance, or symptom resolution. This clonotype was obtained from a woman in her forties or fifties who had recovered from COVID-19. This chain uses TRBV6-5 with TRBJ1-6; TRBD1 is a possible D gene (5 bases). The sample taken for sequencing was PBMCs or T cells enriched from blood (not recorded which). CDR3 sequence (DNA): TGTGCCAGCACCCTCGGGGGGGCCTATAATTCACCCCTCCACTTT. It translates to CASTLGGAYNSPLHF.